Listed below are T cell receptor beta chains from one sample, sequenced in a study of blood T cell repertoires in COVID-19. Sequenced by immunoSEQ multiplex PCR; TCRdb stores in-frame clones only, minus some. The table lists over 85,000 clones, 85% of them singletons, with 35% to 40% in the top ten. Source material: peripheral blood. The source is a man older than 75 with acute or convalescent COVID-19. The CDR3 runs from the conserved cysteine through the conserved F or W. The order of the fields is V gene, CDR3 length, D gene, J gene, clone size, CDR3 DNA, CDR3 protein. D genes are given only for firm matches. Clone size is stated in some rows and not others, as once, few, many or a class when expanded.

TRBV11-3	16	TRBD2	TRBJ2-1	once	TGTGCCAGCAGCCCGCGAGCGGGAGGAACCTACAATGAGCAGTTCTTC	CASSPRAGGTYNEQFF
TRBV28	13	NA	TRBJ1-2	NA	TGTGCCAGCAGTCGGGACTACAGCGGAGGCTACACCTTC	CASSRDYSGGYTF
TRBV5-8	15	NA	TRBJ1-3	NA	TGTGCCACCGACCCAGGGGCTTTGTCTGGAAACACCATATATTTT	CATDPGALSGNTIYF
TRBV14	17	TRBD2	TRBJ2-7	NA	TGTGCCAGCAGCCAAGCCCAGAGGCTAGCGGGGCACTACGAGCAGTACTTC	CASSQAQRLAGHYEQYF
TRBV11-2	15	NA	TRBJ2-5	NA	TGTGCCAGCAGCTTGTGGGCTAGCGACCAAGAGACCCAGTACTTC	CASSLWASDQETQYF
TRBV13	16	NA	TRBJ2-2	NA	TGTGCCAGCAGCCCAGAGTCCTACGCGGGTACCGGGGAGCTGTTTTTT	CASSPESYAGTGELFF
TRBV19	16	NA	TRBJ1-1	NA	TGTGCCAGTAGTATCGGCGTAAACAGGAAGAACACTGAAGCTTTCTTT	CASSIGVNRKNTEAFF
TRBV7-3	19	TRBD1	TRBJ2-3	NA	TGTGCCAGCAGCAGTTGGGGACAGGGGACTGCTTACGGCACAGATACGCAGTATTTT	CASSSWGQGTAYGTDTQYF
TRBV18	15	NA	TRBJ2-7	NA	TGTGCCAGCTCGGGGAACGGCGGTGTCTCGGGAGAGCAGTACTTC	CASSGNGGVSGEQYF
TRBV2	14	NA	TRBJ1-1	NA	TGTGCCAGCAGTGAGCACGGCGGGCGCACTGAAGCTTTCTTT	CASSEHGGRTEAFF
TRBV6-2/TRBV6-3	14	NA	TRBJ1-5	NA	TGTGCCAGCAGTTACAGCGTTAGCAATCAGCCCCAGCATTTT	CASSYSVSNQPQHF
TRBV27	17	TRBD2	TRBJ2-3	NA	TGTGCCAGCAGTTTACTTTCGGGAGGGCGGGTCGCAGATACGCAGTATTTT	CASSLLSGGRVADTQYF
TRBV19	13	NA	TRBJ2-7	NA	TGTGCCAGTAGTCGCGGCGGGGTCTACGAGCAGTACTTC	CASSRGGVYEQYF
TRBV18	13	TRBD1	TRBJ2-1	NA	TGTGCCAGCTCACCAGTCGGGACAGGGGATCAGTTCTTC	CASSPVGTGDQFF
TRBV9	14	TRBD1	TRBJ1-2	NA	TGTGCCAGCAGAGGGACAGGGGGAAACTATGGCTACACCTTC	CASRGTGGNYGYTF
TRBV3-1/TRBV3-2	14	NA	TRBJ2-5	NA	TGTGCCAGCAGCCAAGGGCTAGAGCGAGAGACCCAGTACTTC	CASSQGLERETQYF
TRBV28	15	TRBD1	TRBJ1-2	once	TGTGCCAGCAGTAGTCAGGGACAGGGGTTCTATGGCTACACCTTC	CASSSQGQGFYGYTF
TRBV27	15	TRBD1	TRBJ1-1	NA	TGTGCCAGCAGTTGGACAGGGGGCATGGACACTGAAGCTTTCTTT	CASSWTGGMDTEAFF
TRBV24-1	12	NA	TRBJ1-2	NA	TGTGCCACCAGTGATTTTTACAGAGGCTACACCTTC	CATSDFYRGYTF
TRBV19	15	TRBD2	TRBJ2-1	NA	TGTGCCAGTATAGGTCGGCTAGCGGGTGACAATGAGCAGTTCTTC	CASIGRLAGDNEQFF
TRBV19	13	NA	TRBJ2-1	few	TGTGCCAGTAGTATAGATCACAACAATGAGCAGTTCTTC	CASSIDHNNEQFF
TRBV7-6	17	NA	TRBJ2-7	NA	NA	CASSLGSGQGASHEQYF
TRBV4-1	16	TRBD2	TRBJ2-7	NA	TGCGCCAGCAGCCAGGTTCACTGGGGGGGTGCCTACGAGCAGTACTTC	CASSQVHWGGAYEQYF
TRBV6-5	13	NA	TRBJ2-5	NA	TGTGCCAGCAGTTACTCACCAAGCGAGACCCAGTACTTC	CASSYSPSETQYF
TRBV4-2	16	NA	TRBJ2-7	NA	TGTGCCAGCAGCCAAGACTTAGCTAGGAGCTCCTACGAGCAGTACTTC	CASSQDLARSSYEQYF
TRBV28	15	NA	TRBJ1-2	many	TGTGCCAGCAGTTTATCGGGACTCAGACCCTATGGCTACACCTTC	CASSLSGLRPYGYTF
TRBV19	14	NA	TRBJ1-1	NA	TGTGCCAGTAGTCCCGGGGGGGCCAACACTGAAGCTTTCTTT	CASSPGGANTEAFF
TRBV7-2	15	NA	TRBJ1-6	NA	TGTGCCAGCAGCGAACAGGTTTTGAAAAATTCACCCCTCCACTTT	CASSEQVLKNSPLHF
TRBV27	13	TRBD1	TRBJ1-5	once	TGTGCCAGCAGTGGACAGGGCAATCAGCCCCAGCATTTT	CASSGQGNQPQHF
TRBV28	15	NA	TRBJ2-5	NA	TGTGCCAGCAGTTTAGCCGCAGCGACCCGAGAGACCCAGTACTTC	CASSLAAATRETQYF
TRBV14	15	TRBD2	TRBJ2-1	once	TGTGCCAGCAGCCCTCTAGCGGGAGGGTACAATGAGCAGTTCTTC	CASSPLAGGYNEQFF
TRBV29-1	13	NA	TRBJ2-5	NA	TGCAGCGCTACAGACACCCCTGTGGAGACCCAGTACTTC	CSATDTPVETQYF
TRBV6-6	14	NA	TRBJ2-1	NA	TGTGCCAGCAGCCGGACAGTCTCCTACAATGAGCAGTTCTTC	CASSRTVSYNEQFF
TRBV6-5	15	TRBD1	TRBJ2-7	NA	TGTGCCAGCAGTTACACACAGGGGTGGGCCTACGAGCAGTACTTC	CASSYTQGWAYEQYF
TRBV7-9	17	TRBD1	TRBJ2-6	NA	TGTGCCAGCAGGGCGGACAGGGGGTTATCTGGGGCCAACGTCCTGACTTTC	CASRADRGLSGANVLTF
TRBV3-1/TRBV3-2	11	NA	TRBJ2-7	NA	TGTGCCAGCAGCCACATCTACGAGCAGTACTTC	CASSHIYEQYF
TRBV2	17	NA	TRBJ2-5	NA	TGTGCCAGCATCCGATTTGTAGGGGACATCCTAAAAGAGACCCAGTACTTC	CASIRFVGDILKETQYF
TRBV7-9	16	TRBD2	TRBJ2-3	NA	TGTGCCAGCAGCTTAAAGTCTAGCGGAGGGAGGGATACGCAGTATTTT	CASSLKSSGGRDTQYF
TRBV5-4	11	TRBD1	TRBJ1-1	NA	TGTGCCAGCAGCCGGGACAGGGAAGCTTTCTTT	CASSRDREAFF
TRBV5-5	11	NA	TRBJ2-7	NA	TGTGCCAGCAGCTTTTCATACGAGCAGTACTTC	CASSFSYEQYF
TRBV12-5	15	TRBD1	TRBJ1-2	NA	TGTGCTAGTGGTTTGGACCTGGGGACAGTCTATGGCTACACCTTC	CASGLDLGTVYGYTF
TRBV18	14	NA	TRBJ1-2	NA	TGTGCCAGCTCAACCTCGGACGGGAGCTATGGCTACACCTTC	CASSTSDGSYGYTF
TRBV7-8	14	TRBD2	TRBJ2-7	NA	TGTGCCAGCAGCCCTTACGGGGAGCGGGGCGAGCAGTACTTC	CASSPYGERGEQYF
TRBV7-8	15	TRBD1	TRBJ1-6	NA	TGTGCCAGCAGCTTAAGCAGGGGGGCGAATTCACCCCTCCACTTT	CASSLSRGANSPLHF
TRBV18	15	NA	TRBJ1-1	NA	TGTGCCAGCTCACCAAGAGAGGGTGGTAGGACTGAAGCTTTCTTT	CASSPREGGRTEAFF
TRBV12-3/TRBV12-4	12	NA	TRBJ2-1	NA	TGTGCCAGCAGTTTTGGAGCGATTGAGCAGTTCTTC	CASSFGAIEQFF
TRBV2	16	TRBD2	TRBJ2-6	NA	TGTGCCAGGAGGGGACTAGCGGGAAGCGGGGCCAACGTCCTGACTTTC	CARRGLAGSGANVLTF
TRBV11-3	16	TRBD2	TRBJ2-1	NA	TGTGCCAGCAGCGCTCTAGCGGGGTCCTCCTACAATGAGCAGTTCTTC	CASSALAGSSYNEQFF
TRBV7-2	12	TRBD1	TRBJ1-1	NA	TGTGCCAGCAGCGCCACAGGGGCTGAAGCTTTCTTT	CASSATGAEAFF
TRBV9	15	TRBD1	TRBJ2-1	once	TGTGCCAGCAGCGTAGGACAGGGGACCAGCAATGAGCAGTTCTTC	CASSVGQGTSNEQFF
TRBV11-3	15	NA	TRBJ2-7	NA	TGTGCCAGCAGCTTAGGGCCCCCGGGGGCCTACGAGCAGTACTTC	CASSLGPPGAYEQYF
TRBV19	14	NA	TRBJ2-7	NA	TGTGCCAGTAGTATACAATGGGGCACCTACGAGCAGTACTTC	CASSIQWGTYEQYF
TRBV7-2	14	NA	TRBJ1-5	NA	TGTGCCAGCAGCTTAGATAGGGGAGGACAGCCCCAGCATTTT	CASSLDRGGQPQHF
TRBV7-2	16	TRBD1	TRBJ1-5	NA	TGTGCCAGCAGCAAACGATCACAGGGGGCGGATCAGCCCCAGCATTTT	CASSKRSQGADQPQHF
TRBV6-5	15	NA	TRBJ1-2	NA	TGTGCCAGCAGGGGAGCGAGTAGGGAAAACTATGGCTACACCTTC	CASRGASRENYGYTF
TRBV9	15	NA	TRBJ1-6	NA	TGTGCCAGCAGCGTAGCTCTCTCCTATAATTCACCCCTCCACTTT	CASSVALSYNSPLHF
TRBV15	16	TRBD1	TRBJ2-1	NA	TGTGCCACCAGCAAAAGACAGGGGGCAGTTGGGAATGAGCAGTTCTTC	CATSKRQGAVGNEQFF
TRBV7-2	15	TRBD1	TRBJ2-7	few	TGTGCCAGCAGCTTAGCGCCGACAGGGGATTACGAGCAGTACTTC	CASSLAPTGDYEQYF